These 9 T cell receptor beta chains share one sample of origin, sequenced in a study of T cell repertoires in cytomegalovirus infection (dated by TCRdb to between 2017 and 2020). TCRdb records Illumina HiSeq 1500 as the sequencer. The public reads were run again by TCRdb, first through fastp at Q25 and then through MiXCR, and only productive beta chains were kept. CDR3 protein sequences are deduplicated, and each keeps its most common genes and DNA. For this sample there are 50,000 to 60,000 distinct CDR3 sequences; 15% to 20% appear just once. The top ten constitute about 82% of the sample. For these receptors, no antigen is known. The intended sense of this specimen's treatment or condition label: in vitro stimulation with specific CMV peptide epitopes to enrich CMV-specific T cells. This sample comprised CD8+ T cells from cultured PBMCs, obtained from culture after CMV antigen stimulation. These receptors originate from a human donor in good health (CMV status not recorded). Some clones in this sample may be carry-over from other donors' samples.

V gene TRBV11-2 combines with J gene TRBJ2-5; D ambiguous. Germline V gene data show CDR1 as SGHAT and CDR2 as FQNNGV. V was shortened by 5 bases and J by 4 bases, with 5 bases between the two germline ends. The CDR3 has 11 amino acids. This CDR3 is CASSIGETQYF. The CDR3 DNA reads TGTGCCAGCAGCATCGGAGAGACCCAGTACTTC.

V usage is TRBV7-9 and J usage is TRBJ2-2, with 9 positions matching TRBD1. This CDR3 is built from 15 residues. V shed 5 bases, J shed 3 bases, and the junction held 4 bases outside the gene matches. Per the germline V gene, CDR1 is SEHNR and CDR2 is FQNEAQ (reference sequence). The CDR3 loop is CASSPDRGYTGELFF. The CDR3, as DNA: TGTGCCAGCAGCCCGGACAGGGGATACACCGGGGAGCTGTTTTTT. Based on the CDR3 plus reference TRBV7-9 and TRBJ2-2, the full variable domain is DTGVSQNPRHKITKRGQNVTFRCDPISEHNRLYWYRQTLGQGPEFLTYFQNEAQLEKSRLLSDRFSAERPKGSFSTLEIQRTEQGDSAMYLCASSPDRGYTGELFFGEGSRLTVL.

The chain joins TRBV6-1 to TRBJ2-1; D is perhaps TRBD1 or TRBD2 (5 bases each). Germline CDR1 MNHNS, CDR2 SASEGT. Trimming pared 7 bases from V and 10 bases from J, leaving 14 bases between. The CDR3 totals 12 residues. DNA for the CDR3: TGTGCCAGCACTCCAGGGAGCGGAGAGCAGTTCTTC. Translated, it gives CASTPGSGEQFF.

This clonotype was counted between two and nine times. The chain recombines TRBV12-3 or TRBV12-4 with TRBJ1-1; a weak D match, TRBD1 (5 bases). CDR3 length: 14 residues. The germline V and J ends were trimmed by 0 bases and 4 bases, with 9 bases remaining between them. CDR3 coding DNA: TGTGCCAGCAGTTTAGCGAGGGGTGGCACTGAAGCTTTCTTT. Protein sequence: CASSLARGGTEAFF.

The rearrangement links TRBV9 to TRBJ1-2, with TRBD1 matching 8 bases. The V segment lost 0 bases and the J segment 6 bases; nucleotides outside the gene matches: 4. The germline V gene encodes CDR1 SGDLS and CDR2 YYNGEE. This CDR3 contains 14 residues. CDR3 bases: TGTGCCAGCAGCGTAGGTACAGGGGGGCATGGCTACACCTTC. It is translated as CASSVGTGGHGYTF. The whole variable domain, remainder taken from reference TRBV9 and TRBJ1-2, is DSGVTQTPKHLITATGQRVTLRCSPRSGDLSVYWYQQSLDQGLQFLIQYYNGEERAKGNILERFSAQQFPDLHSELNLSSLELGDSALYFCASSVGTGGHGYTFGSGTRLTVV.

This rearrangement joins TRBV28 to TRBJ1-2; tentative D call: TRBD1 (6 bases). This CDR3 has 13 amino acids. V lost 6 bases to trimming and J lost 5 bases, with 13 bases between them. Germline CDR1 is MDHEN and CDR2 is SYDVKM. CDR3 in DNA: TGTGCCAGCAGCCCACAGGGAGAGTATGGCTACACCTTC. The encoded protein is CASSPQGEYGYTF.

J is TRBJ1-5 and V is TRBV28, with TRBD1 identical over 8 bases. The length of the CDR3 is 15 residues. Losses at the gene ends were 4 bases for V and 2 bases for J; bases not matched to a gene: 4. CDR1 and CDR2 from the germline V gene are MDHEN and SYDVKM. The CDR3 spells CASSSRTGRNQPQHF. The CDR3 region has the DNA TGTGCCAGCAGTTCTAGGACAGGGCGCAATCAGCCCCAGCATTTT.

The chain recombines TRBV2 with TRBJ1-2; no clear D. This CDR3 region has 11 residues. Trimming stripped 6 bases from V and 5 bases from J, with 7 bases between. Per the germline V gene, CDR1 is SNHLY and CDR2 is FYNNEI. CDR3 nucleotide sequence: TGTGCCAGCAGGGTTGCTTATGGCTACACCTTC. Translating gives CASRVAYGYTF.

The rearrangement uses TRBV6-2 or TRBV6-3 and TRBJ1-1, with TRBD1 identical over 7 bases. The germline V gene has CDR1 MNHEY and CDR2 SVGEGT. The V segment lost 6 bases and the J segment 3 bases; nucleotides outside the gene matches: 28. The CDR3 is made up of 21 amino acids. The CDR3 DNA reads TGTGCCAGCAGCCACTCCCCCGCCTCGACAGGGAGTCGGGGAGGACACACTGAAGCTTTCTTT. This sequence encodes CASSHSPASTGSRGGHTEAFF.